This T cell receptor beta chain was obtained from a study of T cells in Graves' hyperthyroidism and ophthalmopathy. About this clonotype: Its antigen remains unknown. Germline is not matched at one junction end, which may reflect a read error.

Study-wide results and caveats: Most expanded thyroid clonotypes above 0.001 recurred in blood. Before onset, by a median of approximately 6.8 months, the model predicted ophthalmopathy.

Clinical symptoms, serum thyroxine and TRAb, thyroid ultrasound and orbital computed tomography together formed the diagnostic basis. Each 10 ml fresh peripheral blood draw supplied the PBMCs. The source material, RNA transcripts, was used to amplify TCR beta CDR3 regions. Initially, a first-round RT-PCR of the TCR CDR3 employed the HTBI primer set. TCRdb passed the multiplex PCR reads through MiXCR, listing each CDR3 protein once. This sample has 150,000 to 200,000 distinct CDR3 sequences, with just under 9.5% found just once. Germline V gives CDR1 MNHNS, CDR2 SASEGT. The CDR3 has 16 residues. The V and J genes are TRBV6-1 and TRBJ2-1, with D unresolved. Material for sequencing was blood. This TCR was sampled from a woman between 18 and 29 years old with Graves' hyperthyroidism that later progressed to Graves' ophthalmopathy. The CDR3: CTSSELRPSSADEQFF. Here the CDR3 DNA reads TGTACCAGCAGTGAACTTAGACCGTCGAGCGCGGATGAGCAGTTCTTC.